The rows below give T cell receptor beta chains drawn from one sample of a study of blood T cell repertoires in COVID-19. Some clones are missing from TCRdb's copy, which holds only in-frame ones; the method was immunoSEQ multiplex PCR. Among 250,000 to 300,000 clones listed, over 65% were seen once. The sample taken for sequencing was peripheral blood. These receptor sequences come from a man between 60 and 75 years old who had recovered from COVID-19. Both conserved end residues are trimmed from each CDR3. A D gene is named only where the DNA matches it firmly.

V gene	D gene	J gene	CDR3 length	CDR3 protein
TRBV24-1	TRBD2	TRBJ2-1	14	ATSINSGSGRHEQF
TRBV7-8	NA	TRBJ1-1	11	ASSPGGNTEAF
TRBV3-1/TRBV3-2	NA	TRBJ1-6	13	ASSQLDNAGSPLH
TRBV7-3	TRBD2	TRBJ2-5	12	ASSPSGGLETQY
TRBV7-2	NA	TRBJ2-3	13	ASTLSTDSTDTQY
TRBV19	TRBD1	TRBJ1-4	12	ASSRDRGNEKLF
TRBV11-2	NA	TRBJ2-2	10	ASSLQNWELF
TRBV2	NA	TRBJ2-1	11	ASGDDGRDEQF
TRBV7-8	NA	TRBJ1-4	12	ASSLGQLAEKLF
TRBV30	NA	TRBJ2-3	9	AWNMADTQY
TRBV3-1/TRBV3-2	NA	TRBJ1-6	13	ASSQGGGPNSPLH
TRBV6-4	TRBD2	TRBJ2-7	12	ASRERGATYEQY
TRBV19	NA	TRBJ2-2	13	ATSYPGQNTGELF
TRBV3-1/TRBV3-2	NA	TRBJ1-5	11	ASSRGDHQPQH
TRBV30	NA	TRBJ1-3	12	AWSVAVSGNTIY
TRBV6-4	NA	TRBJ1-1	12	ATPRGMMGTEAF
TRBV29-1	NA	TRBJ1-1	12	SVGLGAVNTEAF
TRBV28	NA	TRBJ1-2	12	ASSSTTENYGYT
TRBV7-3	TRBD2	TRBJ2-3	15	ASSLNPSGGPGDTQY
TRBV9	TRBD1	TRBJ1-6	13	ASSAGDRVNSPLH
TRBV5-1	TRBD1	TRBJ1-4	12	ASSLTGAAEKLF
TRBV18	TRBD2	TRBJ2-3	18	ASSPLGASGGLSSTDTQY
TRBV30	NA	TRBJ1-6	13	AWTSQGNVNSPLH
TRBV28	NA	TRBJ2-7	11	ASRIDSSYEQY
TRBV21-1	NA	TRBJ2-5	12	ASTPDWGGETQY
TRBV5-5	NA	TRBJ1-1	13	ASTALGVRNTEAF
TRBV11-2	NA	TRBJ2-1	13	ASSFGGLPRNEQF
TRBV5-6	TRBD2	TRBJ2-2	13	ASSPGGLSTGELF
TRBV4-2	TRBD1	TRBJ1-5	13	ASSQVSARGQPQH
TRBV7-2	NA	TRBJ1-6	11	ASSLARGSPLH
TRBV19	NA	TRBJ1-1	13	ASSMEVGSGTEAF
TRBV6-2/TRBV6-3	NA	TRBJ1-1	12	ASSYGGPNTEAF
TRBV19	TRBD2	TRBJ2-3	12	ASSVAGGTDTQY
TRBV5-1	NA	TRBJ1-1	12	ASRLTALNTEAF
TRBV15	TRBD2	TRBJ2-1	12	ATRGTSGNNEQF
TRBV28	NA	TRBJ2-7	10	ASSWTLYEQY
TRBV18	NA	TRBJ1-1	13	ASSSRDTANTEAF
TRBV7-3	NA	TRBJ2-2	12	ASSPHALTGELF
TRBV11-2	TRBD2	TRBJ2-6	16	ASSLVLARATGANVLT
TRBV7-7	TRBD2	TRBJ2-1	16	ASSLAVPGLAGYNEQF
TRBV2	TRBD1	TRBJ1-5	13	ASSEGQGGNQPQH
TRBV18	TRBD1	TRBJ1-1	12	ASFPGQQNTEAF